These 21 T cell receptor beta chains came from one sample sequenced in a study of response to subunit inactivated influenza vaccine. Using its own MiXCR run on the RT-PCR reads, TCRdb lists one record per CDR3 protein. This sample has hundreds of thousands of distinct CDR3 sequences, with approximately 14% found just once. The input for sequencing was PBMCs from blood, taken 14 days before vaccination. The receptors stem from a man aged 50 to 59 who received an inactivated influenza vaccine.

This clonotype showed up just a few times. The V and J genes are TRBV5-1 and TRBJ1-2; 7 bases match TRBD1. Germline CDR1 and CDR2: SGHRS and YFSETQ. The J segment lost 4 bases and the V segment lost 0 bases, leaving 6 bases of the junction unmatched. CDR3 size: 15 residues. CDR3 DNA sequence: TGCGCCAGCAGCTTGGAGGGGGCGCTTACCTATGGCTACACCTTC. This sequence encodes CASSLEGALTYGYTF.

J is TRBJ2-5 and V is TRBV27; no firm D call. The germline CDR1 and CDR2 sequences are MNHEY and SMNVEV (reference sequence). V lost 1 base and J lost 0, with 9 bases in between. CDR3 length: 15 amino acids. CDR3 sequence reads: CASSLFWSYQETQYF. In nucleotides, the CDR3 is TGTGCCAGCAGTTTATTCTGGTCGTACCAAGAGACCCAGTACTTC.

The V and J genes are TRBV7-2 and TRBJ1-2, with 7 bases aligning to TRBD1. Germline-derived CDR1 and CDR2 are SGHTA and FQGNSA. The V gene end was trimmed by 7 bases and the J gene end by 1 base; junction bases not matched to a gene: 9. This CDR3 has 15 amino acids. CDR3 DNA sequence: TGTGCCAGCAAAGAAAGGGACAGTTTTAACTATGGCTACACCTTC. This translates into CASKERDSFNYGYTF. Using reference TRBV7-2 and TRBJ1-2 for the parts outside the CDR3, the full variable domain is GAGVSQSPSNKVTEKGKDVELRCDPISGHTALYWYRQSLGQGLEFLIYFQGNSAPDKSGLPSDRFSAERTGGSVSTLTIQRTQQEDSAVYLCASKERDSFNYGYTFGSGTRLTVV.

The genes are TRBV5-1 and TRBJ2-3, with D possibly TRBD2 on 5 matching bases. Trimming took 4 bases from V and 14 from J, leaving 23 bases between them. This CDR3 region has 14 residues. The germline V gene has CDR1 SGHRS and CDR2 YFSETQ. CDR3 DNA: TGCGCCAGCAGCGCGGACGGGAATTCCCCTATACTGTATTTT. Translation: CASSADGNSPILYF.

CDR3 nucleotide sequence: TGTGCCAGCAGGGACGATAGCGGGAGCTCCTACAATGAGCAGTTCTTC. Its translation is CASRDDSGSSYNEQFF. The genes are TRBV12-3 or TRBV12-4 and TRBJ2-1; 9 positions agree with TRBD2. The CDR3 runs to 16 residues. Trimming cost V 6 bases and J 0 bases; bases outside gene matches: 6.

This clonotype came up a few times. V usage is TRBV11-2 and J usage is TRBJ1-1, with D hard to call. CDR3 length: 15 amino acids. V lost 1 base and J 1 base, leaving 10 bases between the germline ends. Germline V lookup: CDR1 SGHAT, CDR2 FQNNGV. The CDR3 DNA reads TGTGCCAGCAGCTTAGCCGGGCGGGCGAACACTGAAGCTTTCTTT. This codes for CASSLAGRANTEAFF.

The gene calls are TRBV20-1 and TRBJ2-5; D is uncertain. Germline V gene sequence: CDR1 DFQATT, CDR2 SNEGSKA (reference sequence). The CDR3 extends over 12 amino acids. The V end lost 0 bases, the J end lost 5 bases, and 7 bases lay between the germline ends. The CDR3 here is CSARESGETQYF. The CDR3 DNA reads TGCAGTGCTAGAGAGAGTGGGGAGACCCAGTACTTC.

This clonotype was found a few times. The V gene is TRBV7-2, the J gene TRBJ2-2; no clear D gene. Germline V CDR1 and CDR2: SGHTA, FQGNSA. This CDR3 contains 14 residues. Deletions cut 3 bases from V and 7 bases from J, with 12 bases between. The CDR3 protein is CASSFEGNSGELFF. DNA for the CDR3: TGTGCCAGCAGCTTTGAAGGGAATAGCGGGGAGCTGTTTTTT.

The rearrangement joins TRBV20-1 to TRBJ2-7, with 10 nucleotides matching TRBD2. CDR1 and CDR2 from the germline V gene are DFQATT and SNEGSKA (reference sequence). V shed 6 bases, J shed 4 bases, and the junction held 12 bases outside the gene matches. The CDR3 spans 15 residues. The chain's CDR3 is CSARAQAGGLYEQYF. The CDR3 nucleotides are TGCAGTGCCCGGGCCCAAGCGGGAGGGTTGTACGAGCAGTACTTC.

Ten or more counts support this clonotype. This chain joins TRBV5-1 and TRBJ2-1, with 11 bases identical to TRBD2. V shed 0 bases, J shed 4 bases, and the junction held 3 bases outside the gene matches. This CDR3 has 16 residues. Germline V gives CDR1 SGHRS, CDR2 YFSETQ. DNA for the CDR3: TGCGCCAGCAGCTTGGTAGCGGGAGGGAATTACAATGAGCAGTTCTTC. This codes for CASSLVAGGNYNEQFF.

The chain employs TRBV15 and TRBJ2-5; 7 bases line up with TRBD2. This CDR3 region has 15 residues. V lost 5 bases, J lost 3 bases, and 9 bases stayed unmatched. The germline CDR1 and CDR2 sequences are LNHNV and YYDKDF (reference sequence). CDR3 nucleotide sequence: TGTGCCACCAGCCTTGGGGGGGTCAAGGAAGAGACCCAGTACTTC. Its translation: CATSLGGVKEETQYF.

The chain links TRBV19 to TRBJ1-1; no clear D gene. The CDR3 is 15 amino acids. V was clipped by 9 bases and J by 0 bases, with 17 bases between them. Germline V gene lookup returns CDR1 LNHDA and CDR2 SQIVND (reference sequence). The CDR3 nucleotides are TGTGCCAGCCAAGTACTTGGGTTGGTGAACACTGAAGCTTTCTTT. The encoded protein is CASQVLGLVNTEAFF.

This clonotype showed up just a few times. This chain links TRBV9 with TRBJ2-2; 8 nucleotides agree with TRBD2. The CDR3 contains 17 residues. The germline V gene has CDR1 SGDLS and CDR2 YYNGEE. V shed 4 bases and J 6 bases; nucleotides not matched to a gene: 14. CDR3 nucleotides: TGTGCCAGCAGCCCCAGAGCGAGCGGGAGTTTCCCCGGGGAGCTGTTTTTT. It specifies CASSPRASGSFPGELFF.

As concerns this clonotype: A junction end diverges from the germline sequence, so it may reflect a read error. V gene TRBV2 combines with J gene TRBJ2-3; D possibly corresponds to TRBD1 (5 bases). Germline V CDR1 and CDR2: SNHLY, FYNNEI. This CDR3 contains 16 residues. The CDR3 reads CASRDYGAVPTDTQYF. CDR3 DNA: TGTGCCAGCCGTGATTATGGGGCAGTACCCACAGATACGCAGTATTTT.

This chain's CDR3 is CASSPGTGEREQFF. The DNA for the CDR3 is TGTGCCAGCAGCCCCGGGACAGGGGAACGCGAGCAGTTCTTC. The chain recombines TRBV7-2 with TRBJ2-1, with 10 positions matching TRBD1. V shed 5 bases, J shed 10 bases, and the junction held 8 bases outside the gene matches. This CDR3 has 14 amino acids. Germline V lookup: CDR1 SGHTA, CDR2 FQGNSA. The full variable domain, its missing parts supplied by reference TRBV7-2 and TRBJ2-1, is GAGVSQSPSNKVTEKGKDVELRCDPISGHTALYWYRQSLGQGLEFLIYFQGNSAPDKSGLPSDRFSAERTGGSVSTLTIQRTQQEDSAVYLCASSPGTGEREQFFGPGTRLTVL.

The genes are TRBV5-1 and TRBJ1-2; 9 bases agree with TRBD1. V shed 4 bases and J 4 bases; nucleotides not matched to a gene: 11. In germline, CDR1 is SGHRS, CDR2 YFSETQ. The CDR3 spans 16 residues. In nucleotides, the CDR3 is TGCGCCAGCAGCGTCACCGGGACAGGGAGCGGCTATGGCTACACCTTC. Translated, it gives CASSVTGTGSGYGYTF. Using reference TRBV5-1 and TRBJ1-2 for the parts outside the CDR3, the full variable domain is KAGVTQTPRYLIKTRGQQVTLSCSPISGHRSVSWYQQTPGQGLQFLFEYFSETQRNKGNFPGRFSGRQFSNSRSEMNVSTLELGDSALYLCASSVTGTGSGYGYTFGSGTRLTVV.

The rearrangement joins TRBV20-1 to TRBJ2-5, with D perhaps TRBD1 (5 bases). The CDR3 sequence is 12 residues long. Germline lookup yields CDR1 DFQATT and CDR2 SNEGSKA (reference sequence). Trimming took off 7 bases at V and 3 bases at J, with 12 bases between the two ends. The chain's CDR3 is CSGQGPEETQYF. The CDR3 bases are TGCAGTGGGCAGGGTCCCGAAGAGACCCAGTACTTC.

This clonotype was recorded at least ten times. This sequence joins TRBV28 and TRBJ2-7; 9 bases agree with TRBD1. CDR3 length: 15 residues. Germline V gives CDR1 MDHEN, CDR2 SYDVKM. Trimming at V came to 5 bases and at J to 5 bases, leaving 10 bases not matched to a gene. For the CDR3, the DNA is TGTGCCAGCAGTGTACCGGGACAGGGTGTGGACGAGCAGTACTTC. Residues: CASSVPGQGVDEQYF.

This clonotype was counted many times. The rearrangement uses TRBV5-1 and TRBJ1-6; a weak D match, TRBD1 (6 bases). This CDR3 spans 16 amino acids. Trimming removed 0 bases at V and 3 bases at J, with 10 bases between. Looked up from germline, CDR1 is SGHRS and CDR2 is YFSETQ. The DNA for the CDR3 is TGCGCCAGCAGCTTGGGAGGGGGTCGCTATAATTCACCCCTCCACTTT. It encodes CASSLGGGRYNSPLHF. The full variable domain, with the rest looked up from reference TRBV5-1 and TRBJ1-6, is KAGVTQTPRYLIKTRGQQVTLSCSPISGHRSVSWYQQTPGQGLQFLFEYFSETQRNKGNFPGRFSGRQFSNSRSEMNVSTLELGDSALYLCASSLGGGRYNSPLHFGNGTRLTVT.

This clonotype was seen a few times. V is TRBV7-9 and J is TRBJ2-3; D might be TRBD1 or TRBD2, each matching 5 bases. Per the germline V gene, CDR1 is SEHNR and CDR2 is FQNEAQ (reference sequence). The CDR3 consists of 15 residues. V was pared by 2 bases and J by 4 bases, with 13 bases between. This chain's CDR3 is CASSLMGLAADTQYF. The CDR3 DNA sequence: TGTGCCAGCAGCTTAATGGGGCTAGCTGCAGATACGCAGTATTTT.

The chain has TRBV20-1 and TRBJ2-5, with 7 nucleotides matching TRBD2. V was clipped by 5 bases and J by 1 base; unmatched bases: 7. Germline CDR1 DFQATT, CDR2 SNEGSKA (reference sequence). The length of the CDR3 is 14 residues. The CDR3, as DNA: TGCAGTGCTTCCCGGTGGGGGGGCCAAGAGACCCAGTACTTC. Protein: CSASRWGGQETQYF.